This T cell receptor (beta chain) was observed in a study of cytomegalovirus exposure and HLA in healthy donors. From germline, CDR1 is MNHEY and CDR2 SMNVEV (reference sequence). The CDR3 totals 13 residues. The V and J ends lost 3 bases and 7 bases respectively, with 9 bases between them. This clone appeared a few times. Primers included in the PCR were 60 Vbeta and 13 Jbeta primers. The table came from immunoSEQ multiplex PCR; TCRdb's copy has only in-frame clones and leaves some out. Seen here are around 150,000 clones, less than 90% observed once, and the top ten hold around 1.8%. Sequencing input: PBMCs. This TCR derives from a young woman in good health and CMV-seronegative. This chain uses TRBV27 with TRBJ1-4; D perhaps matches TRBD1 (5 bases). In nucleotides, the CDR3 is TGTGCCAGCAGTTTGGGGGGAAGTGAAAAACTGTTTTTT. Its translation is CASSLGGSEKLFF.